Below, 31 T cell receptor beta chains from the same sample are listed, as sequenced in a study of T cells in Graves' hyperthyroidism and ophthalmopathy. Amplification of TCR beta CDR3 regions was performed using RNA transcripts as template. Using the HTBI primer set, a first-round RT-PCR was run on the TCR CDR3. In TCRdb, the multiplex PCR reads were re-called with MiXCR into one record per CDR3 protein. The sample carries 500,000 to 600,000 distinct CDR3 sequences, about 20% recorded once. Sequences were obtained from blood. Source of these receptors: a man aged 35 to 55 with Graves' ophthalmopathy.

This clonotype was counted at least ten times. The V call is TRBV12-3 or TRBV12-4, the J call TRBJ2-3; 9 nucleotides agree with TRBD1. The ends lost 6 bases at V and 1 base at J; junction bases unmatched: 2. The CDR3 has 14 residues. CDR3 in amino acids: CASRRDRGTDTQYF. For the CDR3, the DNA is TGTGCCAGCAGGAGGGACAGGGGCACAGATACGCAGTATTTT.

This sequence joins TRBV20-1 and TRBJ2-1; perhaps D is TRBD1 or TRBD2 (5 bases each). This CDR3 region has 15 residues. Trimming left V 3 bases short and J 6 bases short, with 18 bases between. CDR1 and CDR2 (germline): DFQATT, SNEGSKA (reference sequence). The CDR3 loop reads CSARDGDGDFNEQFF. CDR3 DNA sequence: TGCAGTGCTAGGGATGGGGACGGTGACTTCAATGAGCAGTTCTTC.

In this sample, this clonotype turned up many times. This chain connects TRBV7-6 to TRBJ2-7; 10 nucleotides line up with TRBD2. Germline CDR1 and CDR2: SGHVS and FNYEAQ. The CDR3 is made up of 12 amino acids. V shed 5 bases, J shed 6 bases, and the junction held 1 base outside the gene matches. The CDR3 sequence is CASSPSGGEQYF. For the CDR3, the DNA is TGTGCCAGCAGCCCTAGCGGGGGCGAGCAGTACTTC.

The gene calls are TRBV10-3 and TRBJ2-1; TRBD2 matches at 12 bases. V shed 4 bases, J shed 4 bases, and the junction held 2 bases outside the gene matches. The CDR3 extends over 15 amino acids. The germline V gene encodes CDR1 ENHRY and CDR2 SYGVKD. DNA for the CDR3: TGTGCCATCAGTGGGACTAGCGGGAAATACAATGAGCAGTTCTTC. As protein: CAISGTSGKYNEQFF.

The V gene is TRBV19, the J gene TRBJ2-7; D might be TRBD2 (6 bases). In germline, CDR1 is LNHDA, CDR2 SQIVND (reference sequence). This CDR3 region has 12 residues. Trimming left V 6 bases short and J 2 bases short, with 8 bases between. The CDR3 DNA follows: TGTGCCAGTAGCGGGAGTCCCTACGAGCAGTACTTC. This codes for CASSGSPYEQYF.

This chain joins TRBV10-3 and TRBJ2-3, with no clear D. Deletions cut 2 bases from V and 0 bases from J, with 6 bases between. Germline V gene data show CDR1 as ENHRY and CDR2 as SYGVKD. The CDR3 extends over 14 amino acids. The DNA for the CDR3 is TGTGCCATCAGTGAGAAAGTGAGCACAGATACGCAGTATTTT. As protein: CAISEKVSTDTQYF.

V and J are TRBV5-1 and TRBJ2-3; a weak D match, TRBD2 (6 bases). The germline V gene has CDR1 SGHRS and CDR2 YFSETQ. With 4 bases removed from V and 0 bases from J, the gap between germline ends came to 21 bases. The CDR3 extends over 18 amino acids. CDR3 sequence: CASSMKPQGLDSTDTQYF. As DNA, the CDR3 is TGCGCCAGCAGCATGAAGCCGCAGGGACTCGATAGCACAGATACGCAGTATTTT.

The sample holds a few counts of this clonotype. J is TRBJ2-4 and V is TRBV7-9; D might be TRBD1 (5 bases). The V end lost 1 base, the J end lost 9 bases, and 7 bases lay between the germline ends. The CDR3 length is 12 residues. CDR1 and CDR2 (germline): SEHNR, FQNEAQ (reference sequence). CDR3 nucleotide sequence: TGTGCCAGCAGCTTAGAGGGGTCCATTCAGTACTTC. The encoded protein is CASSLEGSIQYF.

This clonotype was recorded a few times. V gene TRBV6-1 combines with J gene TRBJ1-1, with a weak D call TRBD1 (6 bases). Germline V lookup: CDR1 MNHNS, CDR2 SASEGT. Trimming stripped 5 bases from V and 8 bases from J, with 18 bases between. The CDR3 has 14 amino acids. CDR3 sequence reads: CASSPQPTGTEAFF. In nucleotides, the CDR3 is TGTGCCAGCAGTCCCCAACCTACAGGGACCGAAGCTTTCTTT.

The chain carries TRBV20-1 and TRBJ2-5; 11 positions match TRBD2. Germline CDR1 reads DFQATT; CDR2 reads SNEGSKA (reference sequence). CDR3 length equals 14 residues. In DNA, the CDR3 is TGCAGCGTTGGGCTAGCGGGGGGCGGGGAGACCCAGTACTTC. Translating gives CSVGLAGGGETQYF.

With respect to this clonotype: It may be a read error: a sequence one base away is much more abundant. V gene TRBV10-3 combines with J gene TRBJ1-2; D is unresolved. Germline V gene data show CDR1 as ENHRY and CDR2 as SYGVKD. This CDR3 is 13 amino acids long. The chain's CDR3 is CAVSVGSNYGYTF. The CDR3 coding sequence is TGTGCCGTCAGTGTGGGGTCTAACTATGGCTACACCTTC.

This clonotype was detected many times. The chain combines TRBV20-1 with TRBJ1-1; possibly TRBD1 for D (6 bases). Between the trimmed V and J ends, which lost 6 bases and 6 bases, there was a span of 17 bases. There are 13 residues in the CDR3. Germline V gives CDR1 DFQATT, CDR2 SNEGSKA (reference sequence). CDR3 sequence reads: CSALDRHGAEAFF. CDR3 coding DNA: TGCAGTGCCCTAGACAGGCATGGCGCTGAAGCTTTCTTT.

This clonotype was seen ten or more times. The chain employs TRBV12-3 or TRBV12-4 and TRBJ1-1; perhaps TRBD1 as D (6 bases). The CDR3 is 11 amino acids. Trimming cost V 11 bases and J 5 bases, with 12 bases left between them. CDR3 coding DNA: TGTGCCGTCCATACAGGGACTGAAGCTTTCTTT. It encodes CAVHTGTEAFF.

Many counts were recorded for this clonotype. V gene TRBV3-1 combines with J gene TRBJ1-5; D is uncertain. Germline values: CDR1 LGHDT, CDR2 YNNKEL (reference sequence). V was cut by 0 bases and J by 6 bases, with 6 bases left in between. This CDR3 contains 13 residues. CDR3 residues: CASSQDVGQPQHF. The CDR3 coding sequence is TGTGCCAGCAGCCAAGATGTTGGTCAGCCCCAGCATTTT.

This chain connects TRBV30 to TRBJ2-5, with D maybe TRBD2 (6 bases). CDR1 and CDR2 (germline): GTSNPN, SVGIG (reference sequence). There are 12 residues in the CDR3. CDR3 in amino acids: CAGWGGKETQYF. CDR3 in DNA: TGTGCGGGGTGGGGCGGGAAAGAGACCCAGTACTTC.

V is TRBV10-3 and J is TRBJ2-7, with a tentative D call TRBD1 (5 bases). The length of the CDR3 is 12 residues. Trimming left V 6 bases short and J 2 bases short, with 8 bases between. CDR1 ENHRY and CDR2 SYGVKD come from the germline V gene. The CDR3 sequence: CAIRTGPYEQYF. The CDR3, as DNA: TGTGCCATCAGAACAGGCCCCTACGAGCAGTACTTC.

Regarding this clonotype: A much larger clone differs by one base, so this may be a read error. The chain combines TRBV7-2 with TRBJ2-7; 7 nucleotides match TRBD1. Germline-derived CDR1 and CDR2 are SGHTA and FQGNSA. Trimming removed 4 bases from V and 1 base from J; junction bases left unmatched: 10. The CDR3 contains 16 residues. The CDR3 here is CASSSSDRARSYEQYF. CDR3 DNA: TGTGCCAGCAGCTCGTCCGACAGGGCCCGATCCTACGAGCAGTACTTC.

The rearrangement uses TRBV28 and TRBJ2-7; 10 nucleotides line up with TRBD1. After removal of 6 bases from V and 1 base from J, the junction contained 9 bases not matched to a gene. Germline V gene lookup returns CDR1 MDHEN and CDR2 SYDVKM. This CDR3 has 16 amino acids. Written as DNA, the CDR3 is TGTGCCAGCAGCCTTCCGGGACAGGGGAGTTCCTACGAGCAGTACTTC. This gives the protein CASSLPGQGSSYEQYF.

J is TRBJ2-1 and V is TRBV3-1; D is uncertain. Trimming left V 5 bases short and J 9 bases short, with 14 bases between. CDR1 LGHDT and CDR2 YNNKEL come from the germline V gene (reference sequence). CDR3 length equals 13 residues. CDR3 in DNA: TGTGCCAGCAGCATAACCAACCCGGGTGAGCAGTTCTTC. Translating gives CASSITNPGEQFF.

J is TRBJ1-5 and V is TRBV20-1; no clear D. This CDR3 spans 13 amino acids. Looked up from germline, CDR1 is DFQATT and CDR2 is SNEGSKA (reference sequence). Trimming stripped 0 bases from V and 5 bases from J, with 8 bases between. CDR3 amino acids: CSARDEIDQPQHF. The CDR3 DNA follows: TGCAGTGCTAGAGATGAGATCGATCAGCCCCAGCATTTT.

This clonotype was observed a handful of times. The chain joins TRBV5-1 to TRBJ2-7; 8 nucleotides agree with TRBD1. The CDR3 runs 15 residues. V shed 4 bases, J shed 0 bases, and the junction held 6 bases outside the gene matches. Germline V gene sequence: CDR1 SGHRS, CDR2 YFSETQ. The CDR3 DNA reads as TGCGCCAGCAGCCGGGGACAGGAGAGCTCCTACGAGCAGTACTTC. It is translated as CASSRGQESSYEQYF.

Regarding this clonotype: This clone may be a read error of a much larger clone one base away. The chain combines TRBV27 with TRBJ2-1, with TRBD2 matching over 8 bases. Trimming at V came to 5 bases and at J to 4 bases, leaving 13 bases not matched to a gene. The CDR3 totals 17 residues. CDR1 and CDR2 from the germline V gene are MNHEY and SMNVEV (reference sequence). The CDR3: CASSPGLVGDSYNEQFF. The CDR3 DNA reads as TGTGCCAGCAGTCCGGGACTAGTGGGGGATTCTTACAATGAGCAGTTCTTC.

The chain combines TRBV2 with TRBJ1-4, with D tentatively TRBD1 (5 bases). Per the germline V gene, CDR1 is SNHLY and CDR2 is FYNNEI. This CDR3 region has 14 residues. V lost 8 bases and J 8 bases, leaving 18 bases between the germline ends. The CDR3 bases are TGTGCCAGCGGTCTGGGACCTGCGGACGAAAAACTGTTTTTT. Translated: CASGLGPADEKLFF.

The chain recombines TRBV20-1 with TRBJ1-4; possible D gene TRBD1, 5 bases. Trimming left V 6 bases short and J 0 bases short, with 14 bases between. CDR1 and CDR2 from the germline V gene are DFQATT and SNEGSKA (reference sequence). The CDR3 consists of 15 residues. DNA of the CDR3: TGCAGTGCGGGGTGGGGGGTTGCAACTAATGAAAAACTGTTTTTT. This sequence encodes CSAGWGVATNEKLFF.

The chain uses TRBV20-1 and TRBJ2-2; 12 bases map to TRBD2. Germline V lookup: CDR1 DFQATT, CDR2 SNEGSKA (reference sequence). After removal of 5 bases from V and 5 bases from J, the junction contained 12 bases not matched to a gene. The CDR3 extends over 17 amino acids. CDR3 in amino acids: CSAVPTSGSKRTGELFF. The DNA for the CDR3 is TGCAGTGCTGTCCCGACTAGCGGGAGTAAAAGGACCGGGGAGCTGTTTTTT.

In this sample, this clonotype turned up a few times. V usage is TRBV29-1 and J usage is TRBJ2-7; 12 bases line up with TRBD2. CDR3 length equals 13 residues. With V trimmed by 4 bases and J by 2 bases, 0 bases remained unmatched. CDR1 is SQVTM and CDR2 is ANQGSEA in the germline V gene. The CDR3 reads CSVGLAGAYEQYF. As DNA, the CDR3 is TGCAGCGTTGGACTAGCGGGGGCCTACGAGCAGTACTTC.

This rearrangement joins TRBV11-2 to TRBJ2-1; D gene uncertain. CDR1 is SGHAT and CDR2 is FQNNGV in the germline V gene. The CDR3 sequence is 16 residues long. Trimming took 0 bases from V and 2 from J, leaving 11 bases between them. CDR3 protein: CASSLEWRQAYNEQFF. CDR3 in DNA: TGTGCCAGCAGCTTAGAGTGGCGCCAAGCCTACAATGAGCAGTTCTTC.

The chain couples TRBV6-1 to TRBJ1-2, with TRBD1 as a possible D gene (6 bases). CDR1 and CDR2 (germline): MNHNS, SASEGT. This CDR3 contains 16 residues. Deletions cut 7 bases from V and 5 bases from J, with 23 bases between. CDR3 amino acids: CASTTYTGNRRYGYTF. CDR3 DNA: TGTGCCAGCACCACCTACACAGGGAATCGTCGGTATGGCTACACCTTC.

The CDR3 DNA is TGTGCCAGCAGTCCGACAGTCGCAAACTATGGCTACACCTTC. This codes for CASSPTVANYGYTF. This chain joins TRBV27 and TRBJ1-2; D is possibly TRBD1 (5 bases). Germline CDR1 and CDR2: MNHEY and SMNVEV (reference sequence). The CDR3 has 14 amino acids. V dropped 5 bases and J dropped 2 bases, with 12 bases sitting between them.

The chain employs TRBV18 and TRBJ1-5; possibly TRBD1 for D (6 bases). This CDR3 region has 17 residues. Germline CDR1 is KGHSH and CDR2 is LQKENI. V lost 2 bases and J lost 6, with 20 bases in between. The CDR3 sequence is CASSPKPPGGQSQPQHF. CDR3 nucleotide sequence: TGTGCCAGCTCACCAAAGCCGCCGGGGGGGCAAAGTCAGCCCCAGCATTTT.

This clonotype has ten or more counts. The V and J genes are TRBV6-1 and TRBJ1-1; no definite D call. CDR3 length: 15 residues. CDR1 and CDR2 (germline): MNHNS, SASEGT. The V and J ends lost 2 bases and 3 bases respectively, with 13 bases between them. The CDR3: CASSEMSGGYTEAFF. The DNA for the CDR3 is TGTGCCAGCAGTGAAATGTCCGGTGGCTACACTGAAGCTTTCTTT.